Shown below are 2 T cell receptor beta chains from a single sample sequenced in a study of blood T cells in healthy people across ages. A J-beta primer mix and a sample-barcoded 5' primer were used in a second PCR of about 7 to 12 cycles. TCRdb called the 5' RACE reads again in MiXCR, with one record for every CDR3 protein. The sample contains under 2,000,000 distinct CDR3 sequences, roughly 49% of which appear only once. The sequenced material came from blood. These receptors all come from a woman in her thirties or forties in good health.

This chain connects TRBV10-3 to TRBJ2-7; D possibly corresponds to TRBD2 (6 bases). This CDR3 is 15 amino acids long. Trimming pared 6 bases from V and 0 bases from J, leaving 15 bases between. Germline CDR1 and CDR2: ENHRY and SYGVKD. The CDR3 DNA reads TGTGCCATCAGGACCGCGCGGGGCGCCTCCTACGAGCAGTACTTC. Its translation is CAIRTARGASYEQYF.

This chain uses TRBV15 with TRBJ1-4, with D perhaps matching TRBD1 (6 bases). This CDR3 contains 18 residues. Germline V gene sequence: CDR1 LNHNV, CDR2 YYDKDF (reference sequence). V dropped 8 bases and J dropped 8 bases, with 30 bases sitting between them. The CDR3, as DNA: TGTGCCACCTCCGGGAGGACAGACATAATGGGGGGTAGAGAAAAACTGTTTTTT. Protein: CATSGRTDIMGGREKLFF.